The rows below give T cell receptor beta chains drawn from one sample of a study of blood T cell repertoires in COVID-19. The assay was immunoSEQ multiplex PCR, and TCRdb's table has in-frame clones only and misses some. The sample comprises over 110,000 clones, under 90% of which are singletons, and 3% to 4.5% rests with the top ten. The sample was PBMCs or T cells enriched from blood (not recorded which). These receptors were collected from a man aged 50 to 59 in a cohort exposed to, infected with or recovered from COVID-19 (not recorded which). Each CDR3 is given with its conserved first and last residue. A D gene is named only where the DNA matches it firmly. Clone size, where shown, is once, few, many, or a class for clones that have expanded.

j_gene	v_gene	abundance	d_gene	CDR3aa	CDR3nt
TRBJ2-7	TRBV7-2	-	-	CASSLTPTPLGEQYF	TGTGCCAGCAGCTTAACTCCTACCCCCCTCGGTGAGCAGTACTTC
TRBJ2-7	TRBV30	-	-	CAWSFRAGYEQYF	TGTGCCTGGAGTTTTCGTGCCGGCTACGAGCAGTACTTC
TRBJ1-4	TRBV18	-	TRBD1	CASSPLQQGNEKLFF	TGTGCCAGCTCACCACTACAACAGGGGAATGAAAAACTGTTTTTT
TRBJ2-5	TRBV5-8	-	TRBD1	CASSFDRENQETQYF	TGTGCCAGCAGCTTCGACAGGGAGAACCAAGAGACCCAGTACTTC
TRBJ1-5	TRBV28	-	-	CASSLVGNQPQHF	TGTGCCAGCAGTTTGGTCGGGAATCAGCCCCAGCATTTT
TRBJ1-5	TRBV18	-	TRBD1	CASSLDRGRNQPQHF	TGTGCCAGCTCCCTCGACAGGGGACGGAATCAGCCCCAGCATTTT
TRBJ1-1	TRBV10-1	-	-	CASSDQGRGAFF	TGCGCCAGCAGTGATCAGGGGCGCGGAGCTTTCTTT
TRBJ2-1	TRBV19	-	TRBD2	CATRLGGRNYNEQFF	TGTGCCACCCGCCTGGGCGGGAGGAATTACAATGAGCAGTTCTTC
TRBJ2-7	TRBV4-1	once	TRBD2	CASSQAGGPGEQYF	TGCGCCAGCAGCCAGGCGGGGGGGCCGGGCGAGCAGTACTTC
TRBJ1-1	TRBV3-1/TRBV3-2	few	-	CASSQHDRPEAFF	TGTGCCAGCAGCCAGCACGACAGGCCGGAAGCTTTCTTT
TRBJ1-1	TRBV2	-	-	CASRTRTEAFF	TGTGCCAGCAGGACTCGGACTGAAGCTTTCTTT
TRBJ2-5	TRBV19	-	TRBD1	CASSPNRGETQYF	TGTGCCAGTAGTCCGAACAGGGGGGAGACCCAGTACTTC
TRBJ1-3	TRBV19	-	-	CASSILRRQTVSGNTIYF	TGTGCCAGTAGTATACTTCGGCGGCAGACCGTCTCTGGAAACACCATATATTTT
TRBJ2-5	TRBV7-2	-	TRBD1	CASSLGGGWGETQYF	TGTGCCAGCAGCTTAGGAGGGGGCTGGGGAGAGACCCAGTACTTC
TRBJ2-7	TRBV25-1	-	TRBD1	CASSPGQGRQQYF	TGTGCCAGCAGTCCCGGACAGGGGAGGCAGCAGTACTTC
TRBJ1-4	TRBV19	-	-	CASSIRGSTNEKLFF	TGTGCCAGTAGTATTAGGGGCTCAACTAATGAAAAACTGTTTTTT
TRBJ1-2	TRBV29-1	once	TRBD1	CSVGTTGGRYTF	TGCAGCGTTGGAACGACAGGGGGCCGCTACACCTTC
TRBJ2-7	TRBV7-9	-	TRBD1	CASSTSRQGTSYEQYF	TGTGCCAGCAGCACGTCGCGACAGGGGACCTCCTACGAGCAGTACTTC
TRBJ1-1	TRBV7-9	-	-	CAILRRGRENTEAFF	TGTGCCATCCTCCGGAGGGGCAGGGAGAACACTGAAGCTTTCTTT
TRBJ2-7	TRBV7-2	-	TRBD2	CASSPTTSGGSYEQYF	TGTGCCAGCAGCCCAACAACTAGCGGGGGATCCTACGAGCAGTACTTC
TRBJ2-7	TRBV19	-	TRBD2	CASSMWLAGVVEQYF	TGTGCCAGTAGTATGTGGCTAGCGGGAGTTGTCGAGCAGTACTTC
TRBJ2-2	TRBV4-3	-	-	CASSQEARTGELFF	TGCGCCAGCAGCCAAGAAGCAAGAACCGGGGAGCTGTTTTTT
TRBJ2-2	TRBV5-1	-	TRBD2	CASKGSLTSGGAEAGELFF	TGCGCCAGCAAGGGCTCCCTGACTAGCGGGGGGGCTGAAGCCGGGGAGCTGTTTTTT
TRBJ1-2	TRBV10-3	-	TRBD1	CAISDVETGGYGYTF	TGTGCCATCAGTGACGTCGAGACAGGGGGCTATGGCTACACCTTC
TRBJ1-6	TRBV5-4	-	-	CASSLDSNSPLHF	TGTGCCAGCAGCTTAGACAGTAATTCACCCCTCCACTTT
TRBJ2-7	TRBV28	-	TRBD2	CASSLGRGTSGSEQYF	TGTGCCAGCAGCCTAGGCAGGGGGACTAGCGGGAGCGAGCAGTACTTC
TRBJ2-1	TRBV5-1	-	-	CASSSPTGVAYNEQFF	TGCGCCAGCAGCTCCCCTACGGGAGTGGCCTACAATGAGCAGTTCTTC
TRBJ1-5	TRBV15	-	-	CATSRDGPLTEESNQPQHF	TGTGCCACCAGCAGAGATGGACCCTTGACGGAGGAGAGCAATCAGCCCCAGCATTTT
TRBJ2-5	TRBV18	-	-	CASSPTAGTQGPGTQYF	TGTGCCAGCTCACCAACCGCGGGAACCCAAGGCCCGGGGACCCAGTACTTC
TRBJ2-3	TRBV11-2	-	-	CASQTTGGAWTDTQYF	TGTGCCAGCCAAACGACGGGGGGCGCTTGGACAGATACGCAGTATTTT
TRBJ1-1	TRBV18	-	TRBD1	CASSPQGVGPNTEAFF	TGTGCCAGCTCACCCCAGGGGGTAGGACCGAACACTGAAGCTTTCTTT
TRBJ1-1	TRBV6-5	-	-	CASIRGGTEAFF	TGTGCCAGCATCCGGGGGGGCACTGAAGCTTTCTTT
TRBJ1-2	TRBV29-1	-	TRBD1	CSVADRGYGYTF	TGCAGCGTTGCGGACAGGGGCTATGGCTACACCTTC
TRBJ1-2	TRBV2	-	TRBD1	CAGTRGLPYGYTF	TGTGCCGGAACCAGGGGGTTGCCTTATGGCTACACCTTC
TRBJ2-5	TRBV11-1	-	TRBD2	CASSWDSSGLQETQYF	TGTGCCAGCAGCTGGGATTCTAGCGGACTCCAAGAGACCCAGTACTTC
TRBJ1-5	TRBV7-3	once	-	CASSQRSGEGQPQHF	TGTGCCAGCAGCCAGCGGTCGGGGGAGGGCCAGCCCCAGCATTTT
TRBJ2-7	TRBV21-1	-	-	CASSGTSGSVQQYF	TGTGCCAGCTCCGGGACTAGCGGGAGTGTGCAGCAGTACTTC
TRBJ2-7	TRBV5-4	-	TRBD2	CASTQSGTQREQYF	TGTGCCAGCACACAAAGCGGGACTCAGAGAGAGCAGTACTTC
TRBJ2-7	TRBV9	few	-	CASSVGVLGYEQYF	TGTGCCAGCAGCGTAGGAGTCCTAGGCTACGAGCAGTACTTC
TRBJ2-1	TRBV6-2/TRBV6-3	-	-	CASSYPRDSPRSGMNEQFF	TGTGCCAGCAGTTACCCCCGGGACTCTCCGCGATCCGGGATGAATGAGCAGTTCTTC
TRBJ2-3	TRBV5-1	few	-	CASSEGRGDTQYF	TGCGCCAGCAGCGAAGGACGGGGGGATACGCAGTATTTT
TRBJ2-5	TRBV24-1	-	TRBD2	CATSGRGGGETQYF	TGTGCCACCAGTGGGCGAGGCGGGGGAGAGACCCAGTACTTC